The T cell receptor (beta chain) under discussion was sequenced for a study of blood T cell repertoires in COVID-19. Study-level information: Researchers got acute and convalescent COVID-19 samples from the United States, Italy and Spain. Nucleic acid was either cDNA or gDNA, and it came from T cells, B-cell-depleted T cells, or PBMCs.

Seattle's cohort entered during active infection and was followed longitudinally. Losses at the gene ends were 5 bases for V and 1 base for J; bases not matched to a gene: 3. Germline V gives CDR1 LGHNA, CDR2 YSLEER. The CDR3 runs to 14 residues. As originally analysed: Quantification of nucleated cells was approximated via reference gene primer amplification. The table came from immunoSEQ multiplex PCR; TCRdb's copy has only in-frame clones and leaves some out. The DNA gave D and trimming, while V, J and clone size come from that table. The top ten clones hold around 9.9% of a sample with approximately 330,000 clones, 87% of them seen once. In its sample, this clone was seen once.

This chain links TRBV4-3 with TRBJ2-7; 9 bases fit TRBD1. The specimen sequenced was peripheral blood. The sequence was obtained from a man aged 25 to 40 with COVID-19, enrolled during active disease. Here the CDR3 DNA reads TGCGCCAGCAGCGCGACAGGGGGTTCCTACGAGCAGTACTTC. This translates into CASSATGGSYEQYF.